One sample yielded the 7 T cell receptor beta chains listed below, sequenced in a study of shared clonotypes between healthy human individuals. Generated by immunoSEQ multiplex PCR, the TCRdb table keeps only in-frame clones and is missing some. Of under 2.5 million clones in the sample, around 93% were seen once. Source material: naive CD4+ T cells from PBMCs. The subset here: CD45RA+ positively selected. The source is a man younger than 30 in good health. Some clones in this sample may be carry-over from other donors' samples.

The V gene is TRBV7-9, the J gene TRBJ2-3, with TRBD1 matching over 8 bases. The V gene end was trimmed by 5 bases and the J gene end by 1 base; junction bases not matched to a gene: 2. CDR1 is SEHNR and CDR2 is FQNEAQ in the germline V gene (reference sequence). The CDR3 has 14 residues. In DNA, the CDR3 is TGTGCCAGCAGCCCGGGACAGGGCACAGATACGCAGTATTTT. Translation: CASSPGQGTDTQYF.

This sequence joins TRBV30 and TRBJ2-7, with 11 positions matching TRBD2. Germline CDR1 GTSNPN, CDR2 SVGIG (reference sequence). J lost 5 bases, V lost 2 bases, and 14 bases had no gene match. The CDR3 totals 17 residues. The CDR3 spells CAWSFSISGRVLHEQYF. CDR3 nucleotides: TGTGCCTGGAGTTTTTCGATTAGCGGGAGGGTGTTGCACGAGCAGTACTTC.

This chain joins TRBV7-2 and TRBJ2-2; 13 bases fit TRBD2. The CDR3 loop spans 17 amino acids. Germline V CDR1 and CDR2: SGHTA, FQGNSA. V gave up 5 bases and J gave up 4 bases; unmatched junction bases: 7. The CDR3, as DNA: TGTGCCAGCAGCCCTTGGACTAGCGGGGGACTCACCGGGGAGCTGTTTTTT. This encodes CASSPWTSGGLTGELFF.

J is TRBJ2-7 and V is TRBV11-2; 8 bases are a match to TRBD2. V lost 5 bases to trimming and J lost 2 bases; unmatched junction nucleotides: 5. CDR1 is SGHAT and CDR2 is FQNNGV in the germline V gene. There are 14 residues in the CDR3. CDR3 residues: CASSAVAGPYEQYF. The CDR3 DNA follows: TGTGCCAGCAGCGCGGTAGCGGGACCCTACGAGCAGTACTTC.

This chain links TRBV9 with TRBJ1-3; D is undetermined. The length of the CDR3 is 13 residues. Trimming removed 4 bases from V and 7 bases from J, with 12 bases in between. The V gene's germline CDR1 is SGDLS and CDR2 YYNGEE. The CDR3 loop reads CASSPTNGNTIYF. The CDR3, as DNA: TGTGCCAGCAGCCCCACAAATGGCAACACCATATATTTT.

The chain joins TRBV5-4 to TRBJ2-7; 10 nucleotides align to TRBD1. V shed 1 base and J 2 bases; nucleotides not matched to a gene: 6. The CDR3 is 16 amino acids. CDR1 SGHNT and CDR2 YYREEE come from the germline V gene (reference sequence). CDR3 loop: CASSLPGQGKTYEQYF. CDR3 sequence (DNA): TGTGCCAGCAGCTTGCCGGGACAGGGGAAGACCTACGAGCAGTACTTC.

J is TRBJ1-4 and V is TRBV7-2; a possible D gene is TRBD1 (5 bases). This CDR3 is built from 16 residues. From germline, CDR1 is SGHTA and CDR2 FQGNSA. Trimming pared 5 bases from V and 8 bases from J, leaving 21 bases between. CDR3 amino acids: CASSGVLGRVGEKLFF. The CDR3 DNA reads TGTGCCAGCAGCGGGGTCTTAGGCAGGGTGGGGGAAAAACTGTTTTTT. The full variable domain, its missing parts supplied by reference TRBV7-2 and TRBJ1-4, is GAGVSQSPSNKVTEKGKDVELRCDPISGHTALYWYRQSLGQGLEFLIYFQGNSAPDKSGLPSDRFSAERTGGSVSTLTIQRTQQEDSAVYLCASSGVLGRVGEKLFFGSGTQLSVL.